Listed below are T cell receptor beta chains from one sample, sequenced in a study of patients and donors after allogeneic stem cell transplantation. MiXCR, run by TCRdb on the RT-PCR reads, gives a single entry per CDR3 protein. The sample yields 200,000 to 250,000 distinct CDR3 sequences, around an eighth seen once. Sequenced: blood, either unsorted or a sorted T cell fraction (not recorded which). The source is a human donor who was either an allogeneic HSCT recipient or a stem cell or donor lymphocyte infusion donor (not recorded which). It is not recorded whose cells these are; they may come from a transplant donor. Both conserved end residues are trimmed from each CDR3. D genes are given only for firm matches.

v_gene,d_gene,CDR3aa
TRBV29-1,TRBD2,SLPRDYSNEQF
TRBV6-5,TRBD1,ASSSDRVNSNQPQH
TRBV7-3,.,ASRHRENTEAF
TRBV5-4,.,ASSLQLGTNEKLF
TRBV20-1,TRBD2,SARDLAGNEQY
TRBV5-1,.,ASSLETRGAEAF
TRBV2,.,ATRASNTEAF
TRBV27,.,ASSWGSAETQY
TRBV19,.,ASSDLGGTIY
TRBV6-1,TRBD2,ASSDSWRGVREQY
TRBV3-1,.,ASSRTEETQY
TRBV7-2,TRBD1,ASSLYRGASPYNEQF
TRBV24-1,.,ATSLGGTGGKTQY
TRBV20-1,.,SARVSGYEQF
TRBV9,TRBD2,ASSRAGSSYEQY
TRBV5-6,.,ASSPGKHEQF
TRBV19,.,ASTPGGRDYYGYT
TRBV10-3,.,AISESGRKQETQY
TRBV29-1,.,SVGYSSREGNTIY
TRBV13,.,ASSLGGRGRTEAF
TRBV30,.,AGKTATNEKLF
TRBV7-8,.,ASSPRPPRDQPQH